The 3 T cell receptor beta chains presented below share a single source sample, sequenced in a study of cytomegalovirus exposure and HLA in healthy donors. PCR was performed using 60 Vbeta and 13 Jbeta primers. The table came from immunoSEQ multiplex PCR; TCRdb's copy has only in-frame clones and leaves some out. The table records over 100,000 clones, 78% of them present only once. Material for sequencing was PBMCs. These receptors were taken from a woman aged 25 to 39 in good health and CMV-seropositive.

The genes are TRBV5-4 and TRBJ1-2; D unclear. Germline CDR1 is SGHNT and CDR2 is YYREEE (reference sequence). V was pared by 1 base and J by 4 bases, with 5 bases between. The CDR3 extends over 12 amino acids. The CDR3 DNA is TGTGCCAGCAGCTTGATGGCCTATGGCTACACCTTC. Residues: CASSLMAYGYTF.

The chain employs TRBV29-1 and TRBJ1-2, with D perhaps TRBD1 (5 bases). Trimming pared 0 bases from V and 8 bases from J, leaving 19 bases between. Germline CDR1 reads SQVTM; CDR2 reads ANQGSEA. The CDR3 totals 15 residues. CDR3 sequence reads: CSVEETRRGFYGYTF. The CDR3 DNA reads TGCAGCGTTGAAGAGACCCGCCGGGGGTTCTACGGCTACACCTTC.

The rearrangement links TRBV4-1 to TRBJ2-7, with 7 bases fitting TRBD2. This CDR3 spans 15 amino acids. J gave up 0 bases and V 1 base, and 3 bases lay outside the gene matches. Germline values: CDR1 MGHRA, CDR2 YSYEKL. The CDR3 spells CASSQAGGGSYEQYF. CDR3 in DNA: TGCGCCAGCAGCCAAGCCGGCGGGGGCTCCTACGAGCAGTACTTC.